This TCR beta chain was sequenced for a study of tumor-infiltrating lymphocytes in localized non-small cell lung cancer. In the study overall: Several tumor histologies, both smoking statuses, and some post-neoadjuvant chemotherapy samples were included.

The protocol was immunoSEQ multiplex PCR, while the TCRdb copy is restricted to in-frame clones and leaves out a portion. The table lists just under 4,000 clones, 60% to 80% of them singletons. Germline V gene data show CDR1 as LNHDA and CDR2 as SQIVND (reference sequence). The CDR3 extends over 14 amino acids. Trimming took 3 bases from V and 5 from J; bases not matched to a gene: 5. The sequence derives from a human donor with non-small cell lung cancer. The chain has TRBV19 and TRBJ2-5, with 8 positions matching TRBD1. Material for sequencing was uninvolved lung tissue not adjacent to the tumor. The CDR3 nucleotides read TGTGCCAGTAGTATCCAGGGGGCGCGGGAGACCCAGTACTTC. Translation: CASSIQGARETQYF.